The next 8 T cell receptor beta chains were all read from a single sample in a study of blood T cell repertoires in COVID-19. The data were produced by immunoSEQ multiplex PCR, yet TCRdb's version contains in-frame clones alone and is incomplete. The data show 350,000 or so clones, about 90% seen once. Sequencing used PBMCs or T cells enriched from blood (not recorded which). The receptor source for this set is a woman in her 30s who had recovered from COVID-19.

DNA for the CDR3: TGTGCCAGCAGTGAAGCGACTCACGTAGGCGAGCAGTACTTC. Translated: CASSEATHVGEQYF. The rearrangement joins TRBV2 to TRBJ2-7; D not resolved. The germline CDR1 and CDR2 sequences are SNHLY and FYNNEI. V lost 0 bases to trimming and J lost 6 bases, with 12 bases between them. The CDR3 length is 14 residues.

The chain uses TRBV6-2 or TRBV6-3 and TRBJ1-2, with a possible D match to TRBD1 (5 bases). Trimming stripped 4 bases from V and 12 bases from J, with 18 bases between. The CDR3 loop spans 13 amino acids. Germline V CDR1 and CDR2: MNHEY, SVGEGT. The CDR3 DNA is TGTGCCAGCAGTTCGGCAGGGAACTCGTTCAACACCTTC. This encodes CASSSAGNSFNTF.

This chain uses TRBV28 with TRBJ2-3; D is perhaps TRBD1 (6 bases). CDR1 is MDHEN and CDR2 is SYDVKM in the germline V gene. V dropped 4 bases and J dropped 3 bases, with 17 bases sitting between them. There are 16 residues in the CDR3. The CDR3 DNA is TGTGCCAGCAGTTCAGGCAGGGGCGCACATACAGATACGCAGTATTTT. Translated, it gives CASSSGRGAHTDTQYF.

The chain combines TRBV30 with TRBJ1-1, with 9 bases that match TRBD1. Per germline, CDR1 GTSNPN and CDR2 SVGIG (reference sequence). Trimming took 1 base from V and 2 from J; bases not matched to a gene: 8. The CDR3 loop spans 16 amino acids. CDR3 DNA: TGTGCCTGGAGTGGGGTACAGGGGGCGGGTAACACTGAAGCTTTCTTT. Protein: CAWSGVQGAGNTEAFF.

This clone was observed a few times. Other DNA sequences in the sample encode the same CDR3. This rearrangement joins TRBV5-4 to TRBJ1-1; D uncertain. V was clipped by 2 bases and J by 1 base, with 6 bases between them. The CDR3 contains 13 residues. Germline lookup yields CDR1 SGHNT and CDR2 YYREEE (reference sequence). The CDR3 loop is CASSLGGNTEAFF. CDR3 bases: TGTGCCAGCAGCTTAGGAGGGAACACTGAAGCTTTCTTT.

The V call is TRBV6-1, the J call TRBJ1-2; 10 bases map to TRBD1. This CDR3 is built from 16 residues. V lost 4 bases, J lost 4 bases, and 9 bases stayed unmatched. Germline loops: CDR1 MNHNS, CDR2 SASEGT. The CDR3 sequence is CASSGQGAIRRYGYTF. The CDR3 DNA reads as TGTGCCAGCAGTGGACAGGGGGCGATTCGTCGCTATGGCTACACCTTC.

The chain links TRBV6-1 to TRBJ1-2; D is ambiguous. This CDR3 comprises 16 residues. V lost 2 bases, J lost 4 bases, and 17 bases lay in between. Germline assignment: CDR1 MNHNS and CDR2 SASEGT. The CDR3 spells CASSERREGFAYGYTF. As DNA, the CDR3 is TGTGCCAGCAGTGAACGTCGAGAGGGATTTGCCTATGGCTACACCTTC.

Of note for this clone: A junction boundary mismatches the germline segment, possibly from a read error. Other DNA sequences in this sample translate to the same CDR3. The chain combines TRBV7-9 with TRBJ2-7; TRBD2 might be the D (5 bases). The CDR3 spans 15 residues. CDR1 is SEHNR, CDR2 FQNEAQ, per germline (reference sequence). The CDR3 reads CASSPPGSTSYEQYF. The CDR3 nucleotides read TGTGCCAGCAGCCCCCCGGGATCGACCTCCTACGAGCAGTATTTC.